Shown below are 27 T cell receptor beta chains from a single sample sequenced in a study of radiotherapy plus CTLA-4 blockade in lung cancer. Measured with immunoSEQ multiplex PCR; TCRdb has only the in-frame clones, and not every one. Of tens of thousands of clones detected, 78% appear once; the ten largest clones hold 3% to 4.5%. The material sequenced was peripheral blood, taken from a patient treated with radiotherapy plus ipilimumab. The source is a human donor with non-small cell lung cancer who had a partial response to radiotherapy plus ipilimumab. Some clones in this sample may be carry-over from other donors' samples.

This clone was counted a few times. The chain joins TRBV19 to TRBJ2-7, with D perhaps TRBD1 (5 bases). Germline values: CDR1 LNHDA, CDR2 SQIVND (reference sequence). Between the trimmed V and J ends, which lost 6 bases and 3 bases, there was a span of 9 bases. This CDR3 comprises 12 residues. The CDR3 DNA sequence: TGTGCCAGTAGCCAGGGCGGCTACGAGCAGTACTTC. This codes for CASSQGGYEQYF.

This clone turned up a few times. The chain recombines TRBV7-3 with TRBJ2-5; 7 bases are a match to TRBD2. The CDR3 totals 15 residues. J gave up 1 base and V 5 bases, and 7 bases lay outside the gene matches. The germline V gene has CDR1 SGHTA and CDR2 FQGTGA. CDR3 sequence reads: CASSKGTGGQETQYF. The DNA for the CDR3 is TGTGCCAGCAGCAAAGGCACGGGGGGCCAAGAGACCCAGTACTTC.

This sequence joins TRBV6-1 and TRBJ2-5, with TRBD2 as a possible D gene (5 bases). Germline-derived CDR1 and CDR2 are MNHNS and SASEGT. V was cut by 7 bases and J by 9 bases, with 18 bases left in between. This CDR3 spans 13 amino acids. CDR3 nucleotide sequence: TGTGCCAGCACCTTCGGAGGCTCCCAGGCCCAGTACTTC. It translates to CASTFGGSQAQYF.

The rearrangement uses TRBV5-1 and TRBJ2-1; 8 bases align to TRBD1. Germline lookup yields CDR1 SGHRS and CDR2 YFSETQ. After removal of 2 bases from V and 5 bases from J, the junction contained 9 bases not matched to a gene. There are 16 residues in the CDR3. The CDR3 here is CASSLNPGQVNNEQFF. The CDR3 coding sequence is TGCGCCAGCAGCTTAAATCCGGGACAGGTGAACAATGAGCAGTTCTTC.

For the CDR3, the DNA is TGCGCCAGCAGCCAAAGTCGGGACAGCTCCTACAATGAGCAGTTCTTC. Amino acid sequence: CASSQSRDSSYNEQFF. The chain is built from TRBV4-3 and TRBJ2-1; 7 nucleotides line up with TRBD1. The CDR3 sequence is 16 residues long. The V and J ends lost 2 bases and 0 bases, in that order; junction bases with no gene match: 4. Per germline, CDR1 LGHNA and CDR2 YSLEER.

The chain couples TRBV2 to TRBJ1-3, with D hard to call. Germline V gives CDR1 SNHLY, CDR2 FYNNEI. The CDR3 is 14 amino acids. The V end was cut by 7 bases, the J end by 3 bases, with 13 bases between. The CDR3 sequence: CASTALRGGNTIYF. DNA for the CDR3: TGTGCCAGCACGGCATTACGGGGTGGAAACACCATATATTTT. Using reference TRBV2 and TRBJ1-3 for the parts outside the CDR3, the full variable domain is EPEVTQTPSHQVTQMGQEVILRCVPISNHLYFYWYRQILGQKVEFLVSFYNNEISEKSEIFDDQFSVERPDGSNFTLKIRSTKLEDSAMYFCASTALRGGNTIYFGEGSWLTVV.

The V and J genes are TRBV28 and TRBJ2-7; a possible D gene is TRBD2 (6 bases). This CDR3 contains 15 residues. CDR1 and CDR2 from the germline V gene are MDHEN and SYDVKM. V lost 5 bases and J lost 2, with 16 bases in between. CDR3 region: CASSRPGLLAYEQYF. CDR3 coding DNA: TGTGCCAGCAGTCGTCCGGGACTTCTAGCCTACGAGCAGTACTTC.

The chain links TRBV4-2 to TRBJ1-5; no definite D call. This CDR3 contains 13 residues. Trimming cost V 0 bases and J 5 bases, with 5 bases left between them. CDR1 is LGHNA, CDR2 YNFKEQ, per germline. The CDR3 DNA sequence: TGTGCCAGCAGCCAAGACACAGATCAGCCCCAGCATTTT. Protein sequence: CASSQDTDQPQHF.

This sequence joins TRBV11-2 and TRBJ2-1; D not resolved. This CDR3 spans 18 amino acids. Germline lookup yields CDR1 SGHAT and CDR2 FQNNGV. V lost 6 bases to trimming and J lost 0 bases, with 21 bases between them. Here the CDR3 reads CASREPVLGRSSYNEQFF. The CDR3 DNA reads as TGTGCCAGCAGGGAACCCGTTCTAGGCCGAAGCTCCTACAATGAGCAGTTCTTC.

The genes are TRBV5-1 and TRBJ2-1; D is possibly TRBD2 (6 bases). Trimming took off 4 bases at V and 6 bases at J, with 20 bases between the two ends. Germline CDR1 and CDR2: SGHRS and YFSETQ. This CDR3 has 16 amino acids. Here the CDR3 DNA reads TGCGCCAGCAGCGGACGACGGGACTCCCTTGCCAATGAGCAGTTCTTC. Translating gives CASSGRRDSLANEQFF.

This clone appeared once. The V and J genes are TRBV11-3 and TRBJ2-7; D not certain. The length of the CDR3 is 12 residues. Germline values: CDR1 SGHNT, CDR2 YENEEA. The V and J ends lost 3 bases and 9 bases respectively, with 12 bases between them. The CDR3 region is CASSFGPTPQYF. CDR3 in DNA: TGTGCCAGCAGCTTCGGCCCGACACCGCAGTACTTC.

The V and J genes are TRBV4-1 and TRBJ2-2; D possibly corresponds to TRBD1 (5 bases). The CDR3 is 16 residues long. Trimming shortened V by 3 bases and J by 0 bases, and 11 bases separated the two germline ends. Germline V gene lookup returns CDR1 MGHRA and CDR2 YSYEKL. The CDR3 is CASSQGKGANTGELFF. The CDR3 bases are TGCGCCAGCAGCCAGGGGAAAGGGGCGAACACCGGGGAGCTGTTTTTT.

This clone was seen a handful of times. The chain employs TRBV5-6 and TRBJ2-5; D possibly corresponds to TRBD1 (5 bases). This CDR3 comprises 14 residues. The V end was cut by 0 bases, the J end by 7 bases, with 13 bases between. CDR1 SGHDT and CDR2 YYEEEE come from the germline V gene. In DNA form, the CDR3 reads TGTGCCAGCAGCTTGGGGACATCCCTGGGGACCCAGTACTTC. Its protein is CASSLGTSLGTQYF.

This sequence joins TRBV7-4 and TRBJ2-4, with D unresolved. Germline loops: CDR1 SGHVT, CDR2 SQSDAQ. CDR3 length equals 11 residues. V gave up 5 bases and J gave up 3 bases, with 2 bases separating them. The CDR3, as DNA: TGTGCCAGCAGCCGCAAAAACATTCAGTACTTC. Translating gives CASSRKNIQYF.

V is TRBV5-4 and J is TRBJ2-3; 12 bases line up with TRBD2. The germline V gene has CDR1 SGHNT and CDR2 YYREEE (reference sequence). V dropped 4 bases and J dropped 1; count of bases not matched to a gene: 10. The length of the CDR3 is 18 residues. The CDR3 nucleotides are TGTGCCAGCAGCCGTGCTAGCGGGAGGGGAGTAGGCACAGATACGCAGTATTTT. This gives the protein CASSRASGRGVGTDTQYF.

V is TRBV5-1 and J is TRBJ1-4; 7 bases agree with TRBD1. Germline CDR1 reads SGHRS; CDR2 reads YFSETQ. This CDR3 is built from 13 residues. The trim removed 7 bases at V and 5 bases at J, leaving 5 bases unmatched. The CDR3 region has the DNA TGCGCCAGCCCGGGACAGCAAAATGAAAAACTGTTTTTT. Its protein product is CASPGQQNEKLFF.

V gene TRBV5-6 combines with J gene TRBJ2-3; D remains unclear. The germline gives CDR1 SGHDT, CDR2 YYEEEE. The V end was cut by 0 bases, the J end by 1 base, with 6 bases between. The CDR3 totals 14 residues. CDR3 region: CASSLVQGTDTQYF. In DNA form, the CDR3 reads TGTGCCAGCAGCTTGGTCCAGGGCACAGATACGCAGTATTTT.

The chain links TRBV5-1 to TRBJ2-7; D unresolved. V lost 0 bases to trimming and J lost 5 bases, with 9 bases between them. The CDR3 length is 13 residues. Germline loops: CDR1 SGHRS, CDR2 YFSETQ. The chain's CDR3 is CASSLGAVDEQYF. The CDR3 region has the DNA TGCGCCAGCAGCTTGGGAGCCGTAGACGAGCAGTACTTC.

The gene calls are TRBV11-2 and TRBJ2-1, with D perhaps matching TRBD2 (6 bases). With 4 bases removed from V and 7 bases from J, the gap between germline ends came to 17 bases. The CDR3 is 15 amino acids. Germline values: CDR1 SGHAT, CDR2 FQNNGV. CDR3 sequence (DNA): TGTGCCAGCAGCTCTAGCGTCCGTTCGAGAAATGAGCAGTTCTTC. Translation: CASSSSVRSRNEQFF. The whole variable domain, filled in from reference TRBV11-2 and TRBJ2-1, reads EAGVAQSPRYKIIEKRQSVAFWCNPISGHATLYWYQQILGQGPKLLIQFQNNGVVDDSQLPKDRFSAERLKGVDSTLKIQPAKLEDSAVYLCASSSSVRSRNEQFFGPGTRLTVL.

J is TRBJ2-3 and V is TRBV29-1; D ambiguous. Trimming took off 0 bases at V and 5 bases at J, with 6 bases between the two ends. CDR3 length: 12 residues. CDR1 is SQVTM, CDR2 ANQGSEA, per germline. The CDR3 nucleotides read TGCAGCGTTGAAGAACTGTTAGATACGCAGTATTTT. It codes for CSVEELLDTQYF.

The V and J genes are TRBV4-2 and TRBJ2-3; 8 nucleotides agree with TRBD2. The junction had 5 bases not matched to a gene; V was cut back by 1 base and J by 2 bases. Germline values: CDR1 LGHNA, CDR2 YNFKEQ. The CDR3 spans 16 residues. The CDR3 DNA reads TGTGCCAGCAGCCAAGTACTAGCGGCGTTCACAGATACGCAGTATTTT. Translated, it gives CASSQVLAAFTDTQYF.

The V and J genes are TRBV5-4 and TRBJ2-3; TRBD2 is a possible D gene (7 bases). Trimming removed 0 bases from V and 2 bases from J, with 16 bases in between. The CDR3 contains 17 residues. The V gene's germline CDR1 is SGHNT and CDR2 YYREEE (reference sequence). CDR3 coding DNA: TGTGCCAGCAGCTTGGCCAGGGGCGGGGGTCCCACAGATACGCAGTATTTT. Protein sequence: CASSLARGGGPTDTQYF.

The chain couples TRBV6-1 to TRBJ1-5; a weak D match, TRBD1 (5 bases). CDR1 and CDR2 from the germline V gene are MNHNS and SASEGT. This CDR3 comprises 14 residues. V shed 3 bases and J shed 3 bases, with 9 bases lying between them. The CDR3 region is CASSEQGNNQPQHF. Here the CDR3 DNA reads TGTGCCAGCAGTGAGCAGGGAAACAATCAGCCCCAGCATTTT.

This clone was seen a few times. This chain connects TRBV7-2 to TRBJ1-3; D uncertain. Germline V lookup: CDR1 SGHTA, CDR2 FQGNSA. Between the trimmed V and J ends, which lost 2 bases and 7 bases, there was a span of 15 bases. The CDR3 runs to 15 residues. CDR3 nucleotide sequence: TGTGCCAGCAGCTTACAGGCTACTCTAAGGAACACCATATATTTT. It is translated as CASSLQATLRNTIYF.

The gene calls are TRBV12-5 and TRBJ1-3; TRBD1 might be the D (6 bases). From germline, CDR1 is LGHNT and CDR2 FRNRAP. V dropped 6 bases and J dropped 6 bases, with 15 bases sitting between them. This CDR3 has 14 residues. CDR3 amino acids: CASGTGITENTIYF. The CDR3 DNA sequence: TGTGCTAGTGGCACAGGGATCACCGAAAACACCATATATTTT. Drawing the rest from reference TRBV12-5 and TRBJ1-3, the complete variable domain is DARVTQTPRHKVTEMGQEVTMRCQPILGHNTVFWYRQTMMQGLELLAYFRNRAPLDDSGMPKDRFSAEMPDATLATLKIQPSEPRDSAVYFCASGTGITENTIYFGEGSWLTVV.

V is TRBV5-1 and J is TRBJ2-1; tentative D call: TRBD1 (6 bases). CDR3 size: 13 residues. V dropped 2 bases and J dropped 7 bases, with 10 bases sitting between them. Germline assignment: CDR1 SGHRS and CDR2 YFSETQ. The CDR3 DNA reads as TGCGCCAGCAGCTTTGCAGGGGAAAATGAGCAGTTCTTC. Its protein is CASSFAGENEQFF.

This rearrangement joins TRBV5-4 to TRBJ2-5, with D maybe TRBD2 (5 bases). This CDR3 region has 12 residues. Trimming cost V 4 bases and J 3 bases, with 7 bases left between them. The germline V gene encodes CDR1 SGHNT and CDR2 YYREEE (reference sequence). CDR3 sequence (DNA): TGTGCCAGCAGCCGGACTGAAGAGACCCAGTACTTC. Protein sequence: CASSRTEETQYF.